This is a list of T cell receptor beta chains from one sample in a study of blood T cell repertoires in COVID-19. Clones were read by immunoSEQ multiplex PCR, and TCRdb kept only the in-frame ones, dropping some. The data hold fewer than 95,000 clones, with around 72% observed a single time. Material: peripheral blood. Source of these receptors: an elderly woman with acute or convalescent COVID-19. Each CDR3 is given with its conserved first and last residue. The D gene is left open where the match is weak. Rows may omit the clone size; those that give it use once, few, many or a size class.

cdr3_aa: CASRIGLAGPKQYF; cdr3_nt: TGTGCCAGCAGGATAGGACTAGCGGGACCCAAGCAGTACTTC; clone_size: -; j_call: TRBJ2-7; v_call: TRBV2; d_call: TRBD2
cdr3_aa: CAWSRLAGSDIQYF; cdr3_nt: TGTGCCTGGAGTAGATTAGCGGGAAGTGACATTCAGTACTTC; clone_size: -; j_call: TRBJ2-4; v_call: TRBV30; d_call: TRBD2
cdr3_aa: CASSLAGTGSEKLFF; cdr3_nt: TGCGCCAGCAGCTTGGCCGGGACAGGGAGTGAAAAACTGTTTTTT; clone_size: -; j_call: TRBJ1-4; v_call: TRBV5-1; d_call: TRBD1
cdr3_aa: CASSVAGGRIVVGELFF; cdr3_nt: TGTGCCAGCAGCGTAGCCGGGGGGCGCATAGTTGTCGGGGAGCTGTTTTTT; clone_size: few; j_call: TRBJ2-2; v_call: TRBV9; d_call: -
cdr3_aa: CASSFRDRGLNTIYF; cdr3_nt: TGTGCCAGCAGCTTTCGGGACAGGGGTTTGAACACCATATATTTT; clone_size: once; j_call: TRBJ1-3; v_call: TRBV7-2; d_call: TRBD1
cdr3_aa: CASRGGFQETQYF; cdr3_nt: TGTGCCTCACGGGGGGGGTTCCAGGAGACCCAGTACTTC; clone_size: once; j_call: TRBJ2-5; v_call: TRBV7-2; d_call: TRBD2
cdr3_aa: CASSQRTGLQETQYF; cdr3_nt: TGCGCCAGCAGCCAACGGACAGGGTTACAAGAGACCCAGTACTTC; clone_size: -; j_call: TRBJ2-5; v_call: TRBV5-1; d_call: TRBD1
cdr3_aa: CASSLAGGSPLHF; cdr3_nt: TGTGCCAGCAGCTTGGCCGGGGGTTCACCCCTCCACTTT; clone_size: -; j_call: TRBJ1-6; v_call: TRBV5-7; d_call: -
cdr3_aa: CASSYSGLTGANVLTF; cdr3_nt: TGTGCCAGCAGTTACTCGGGGCTAACTGGGGCCAACGTCCTGACTTTC; clone_size: -; j_call: TRBJ2-6; v_call: TRBV6-6; d_call: -
cdr3_aa: CASSYRPGSSPYEQYF; cdr3_nt: TGTGCCAGCAGTTACCGTCCAGGGTCGTCTCCATACGAGCAGTACTTC; clone_size: -; j_call: TRBJ2-7; v_call: TRBV6-2/TRBV6-3; d_call: -
cdr3_aa: CATSGRGASTDTQYF; cdr3_nt: TGTGCCACCTCGGGGAGGGGGGCGAGCACAGATACGCAGTATTTT; clone_size: -; j_call: TRBJ2-3; v_call: TRBV6-5; d_call: -
cdr3_aa: CASSLPQLYPPDTEAFF; cdr3_nt: TGTGCCAGCAGCTTACCACAGCTCTACCCCCCGGACACTGAAGCTTTCTTT; clone_size: -; j_call: TRBJ1-1; v_call: TRBV7-2; d_call: -
cdr3_aa: CASSQEDRRGGGYTF; cdr3_nt: TGTGCCAGCAGCCAAGAAGATCGGAGGGGAGGCGGCTACACCTTC; clone_size: -; j_call: TRBJ1-2; v_call: TRBV3-1/TRBV3-2; d_call: -
cdr3_aa: CASSSIGGGARETQYF; cdr3_nt: TGTGCCAGCAGCTCCATCGGCGGGGGGGCACGAGAGACCCAGTACTTC; clone_size: -; j_call: TRBJ2-5; v_call: TRBV7-9; d_call: TRBD2
cdr3_aa: CSAVLNYGYTF; cdr3_nt: TGCAGCGCCGTTTTGAACTATGGCTACACCTTC; clone_size: few; j_call: TRBJ1-2; v_call: TRBV29-1; d_call: -
cdr3_aa: CASSSHGQGESGELFF; cdr3_nt: TGCGCCAGCAGCTCCCACGGACAGGGGGAATCCGGGGAGCTGTTTTTT; clone_size: -; j_call: TRBJ2-2; v_call: TRBV5-1; d_call: TRBD1
cdr3_aa: CASSRGPTGGTEAFF; cdr3_nt: TGTGCCAGCAGCCGTGGACCGACAGGGGGCACTGAAGCTTTCTTT; clone_size: -; j_call: TRBJ1-1; v_call: TRBV3-1/TRBV3-2; d_call: TRBD1
cdr3_aa: CASSYIGISGRGGYTF; cdr3_nt: TGTGCCAGCAGTTACATTGGTATCTCGGGGCGGGGTGGCTACACCTTC; clone_size: few; j_call: TRBJ1-2; v_call: TRBV6-5; d_call: -
cdr3_aa: CSADGQATINYGYTF; cdr3_nt: TGCAGCGCCGACGGACAGGCAACGATTAACTATGGCTACACCTTC; clone_size: -; j_call: TRBJ1-2; v_call: TRBV29-1; d_call: TRBD1
cdr3_aa: CASSPGQGYTEAFF; cdr3_nt: TGTGCCAGTAGCCCGGGACAGGGTTACACTGAAGCTTTCTTT; clone_size: -; j_call: TRBJ1-1; v_call: TRBV19; d_call: TRBD1
cdr3_aa: CASSHRNRGGLEKLFF; cdr3_nt: TGCGCCAGCAGCCATCGCAACAGGGGGGGATTGGAAAAACTGTTTTTT; clone_size: -; j_call: TRBJ1-4; v_call: TRBV4-1; d_call: TRBD1
cdr3_aa: CASSLDRVGGNTIYF; cdr3_nt: TGTGCCAGCAGCTTAGACAGGGTTGGTGGAAACACCATATATTTT; clone_size: many; j_call: TRBJ1-3; v_call: TRBV7-8; d_call: -
cdr3_aa: CASSPRPGSSPLHF; cdr3_nt: TGTGCCAGCAGTCCTAGACCCGGTAGTTCACCCCTCCACTTT; clone_size: few; j_call: TRBJ1-6; v_call: TRBV2; d_call: -
cdr3_aa: CASPVAGTNTEAFF; cdr3_nt: TGTGCCAGCCCCGTAGCGGGGACGAACACTGAAGCTTTCTTT; clone_size: few; j_call: TRBJ1-1; v_call: TRBV7-3; d_call: -
cdr3_aa: CASSQDTGGSYNEQFF; cdr3_nt: TGCGCCAGCAGCCAAGATACAGGGGGCTCCTACAATGAGCAGTTCTTC; clone_size: -; j_call: TRBJ2-1; v_call: TRBV4-1; d_call: TRBD1
cdr3_aa: CASSPGQGDYEQYF; cdr3_nt: TGCGCCAGCAGCCCGGGACAGGGAGACTACGAGCAGTACTTC; clone_size: -; j_call: TRBJ2-7; v_call: TRBV4-1; d_call: TRBD1
cdr3_aa: CSVEDRGPYGYTF; cdr3_nt: TGCAGCGTTGAGGACAGGGGACCCTATGGCTACACCTTC; clone_size: -; j_call: TRBJ1-2; v_call: TRBV29-1; d_call: TRBD1
cdr3_aa: CASSLDQGNGELFF; cdr3_nt: TGTGCCAGCAGCTTAGATCAGGGTAACGGGGAGCTGTTTTTT; clone_size: -; j_call: TRBJ2-2; v_call: TRBV11-3; d_call: -
cdr3_aa: CASSLDSNQPQHF; cdr3_nt: TGTGCCAGCAGTTTGGACAGTAATCAGCCCCAGCATTTT; clone_size: -; j_call: TRBJ1-5; v_call: TRBV6-4; d_call: -
cdr3_aa: CASSLEQGYEKLFF; cdr3_nt: TGTGCCAGCAGCCTCGAACAGGGATATGAAAAACTGTTTTTT; clone_size: -; j_call: TRBJ1-4; v_call: TRBV7-2; d_call: -